In this sample, the clone carrying this TCR beta chain turned up many times. Its antigen is undetermined. Unique molecular identifiers were incorporated during preparation of the TCRbeta library. TCRdb independently ran MiXCR on the PCR reads; one entry per CDR3 protein. The table shows 280,000 or so distinct CDR3 sequences, with about 9.9% occurring only once. The germline V gene encodes CDR1 SGDLS and CDR2 YYNGEE. This CDR3 comprises 19 residues. V was clipped by 4 bases and J by 3 bases, with 27 bases between them. The sample originates from a study of T-cell reconstitution after alpha-beta-depleted transplantation in children. General study findings and limits: There were reportedly several hundred expanded graft clones from which alpha-beta T cells came about two months after transplant. Elevated TCRbeta diversity at day 60 was traced, in some patients, to surviving recipient T cells and thymic progenitors. Newly generated T cells supplied most T-cell counts and diversity one year post-transplant.

The material sequenced was peripheral blood, taken 180 days after TCRalphabeta/CD19-depleted stem cell transplant. The TCR sequence derives from a male patient aged 2-9 years who had a stem cell transplant for chronic granulomatous disease, so the T cells may come from the graft donor. V usage is TRBV9 and J usage is TRBJ2-3, with D possibly being TRBD1 (5 bases). DNA for the CDR3: TGTGCCAGCAGCCCACCTCCTCCAGGGAACGGTGGGGATACAGATACGCAGTATTTT. Its translation is CASSPPPPGNGGDTDTQYF.